The clone carrying this TCR beta chain was picked up many times. No antigen is known for it. CDR1 and CDR2 from the germline V gene are MNHNY and SVGAGI (reference sequence). CDR3 size: 13 residues. V lost 5 bases to trimming and J lost 8 bases, with 15 bases between them. The data derive from a study of T cell repertoires in cytomegalovirus infection. Overall study context: CMV infection together with matching HLA type was indicated by public TCR beta signatures.

From the reads, TCRdb called clonotypes with MiXCR, one entry per CDR3 protein. The sample yields approximately 76,000 distinct CDR3 sequences, roughly 3.6% seen once. Findings and limits, study-wide: Clonotypes of TCR beta that were HLA-C-restricted and CMV-specific dominated the ex vivo response. Carriers of CMV plus the relevant HLA were identified by cumulative public TCR beta family frequency.

The sequencing input was PBMCs. This receptor was identified in a human donor in good health (CMV status not recorded). Some clones in this sample may be carry-over from other donors' samples. The chain uses TRBV6-6 and TRBJ1-2; perhaps TRBD1 as D (5 bases). CDR3 protein: CASSEGRVRGYTF. For the CDR3, the DNA is TGTGCCAGCAGTGAGGGCAGGGTAAGAGGCTACACCTTC.